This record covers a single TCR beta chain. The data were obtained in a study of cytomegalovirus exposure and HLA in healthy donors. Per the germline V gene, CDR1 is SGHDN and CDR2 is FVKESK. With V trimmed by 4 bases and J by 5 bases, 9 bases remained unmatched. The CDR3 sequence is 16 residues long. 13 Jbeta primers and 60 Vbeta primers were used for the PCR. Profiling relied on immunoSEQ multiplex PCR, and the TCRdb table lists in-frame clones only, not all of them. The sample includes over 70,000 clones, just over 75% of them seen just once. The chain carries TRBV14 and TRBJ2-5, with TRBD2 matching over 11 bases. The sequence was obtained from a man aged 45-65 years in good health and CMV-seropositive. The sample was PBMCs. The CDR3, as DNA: TGTGCCAGCAGCCTTCTACTAGCGGGAGTCGGGGAGACCCAGTACTTC. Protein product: CASSLLLAGVGETQYF.